Described below is a single TCR beta chain sequence and its context. The CDR3 runs 15 residues. Germline-derived CDR1 and CDR2 are MNHEY and SVGAGI. Germline trimming cut 5 bases from V and 5 bases from J; bases unmatched to any gene: 10. The data originate from a study of blood T cell repertoires in COVID-19. In the original analysis: Amplification from reference gene primers served as the basis for estimated nucleated cell counts. Generated by immunoSEQ multiplex PCR, the TCRdb table keeps only in-frame clones and is missing some. That table is the source of V, J and clone size, and D and trimming were worked out from the DNA. Here the sample spans over 150,000 clones, more than 70% being singletons.

Material: peripheral blood. The J gene is TRBJ2-7, the V gene TRBV6-5; 9 bases fit TRBD1. The clonotype comes from an elderly woman with active or convalescent COVID-19. CDR3: CASSIGQGIRNEQYF. CDR3 nucleotide sequence: TGTGCCAGCAGTATCGGACAGGGGATCCGGAACGAGCAGTACTTC.